A single sample is the source of the 11 T cell receptor beta chains below, sequenced in a study of T-cell reconstitution after alpha-beta-depleted transplantation in children. The authors prepared the TCRbeta library with unique molecular identifiers. TCRdb re-analysed the PCR reads in MiXCR, keeping a single row per CDR3 protein. The sample holds approximately 590,000 distinct CDR3 sequences, about 10% seen once. The sequences come from PBMCs from the stem cell graft donor, collected from the stem cell graft. The receptor set was obtained from a human donor who donated a stem cell graft to a child with acute myeloid leukemia.

This clonotype was counted only a few times. V is TRBV7-3 and J is TRBJ2-3, with TRBD2 matching 7 bases. With V trimmed by 5 bases and J by 1 base, 6 bases remained unmatched. CDR1 SGHTA and CDR2 FQGTGA come from the germline V gene. This CDR3 comprises 15 residues. CDR3: CASSLRGGGTDTQYF. CDR3 in DNA: TGTGCCAGCAGCCTTCGGGGAGGGGGCACAGATACGCAGTATTTT.

In this sample, this clonotype turned up many times. The chain uses TRBV2 and TRBJ2-5; D is perhaps TRBD1 (6 bases). The germline gives CDR1 SNHLY, CDR2 FYNNEI. Deletions cut 6 bases from V and 5 bases from J, with 16 bases between. This CDR3 has 14 amino acids. As DNA, the CDR3 is TGTGCCAGCAGAGTGATAGGGGGTTCGGAGACCCAGTACTTC. Protein product: CASRVIGGSETQYF.

The V and J genes are TRBV27 and TRBJ1-2; the D gene is possibly TRBD1 (6 bases). The CDR3 length is 17 residues. The germline V and J ends were trimmed by 5 bases and 2 bases, with 21 bases remaining between them. Germline lookup yields CDR1 MNHEY and CDR2 SMNVEV (reference sequence). The CDR3 protein is CASSAPGHGGRNYGYTF. CDR3 DNA sequence: TGTGCCAGCAGTGCCCCGGGACACGGGGGACGAAACTATGGCTACACCTTC.

This clonotype was observed at least ten times. V usage is TRBV7-2 and J usage is TRBJ2-3; the D gene is possibly TRBD2 (6 bases). The CDR3 sequence is 15 residues long. From germline, CDR1 is SGHTA and CDR2 FQGNSA. The V end lost 3 bases, the J end lost 3 bases, and 13 bases lay between the germline ends. As DNA, the CDR3 is TGTGCCAGCAGCTTCGACCAGCGGGCGACAGATACGCAGTATTTT. This translates into CASSFDQRATDTQYF.

This clonotype occurred many times. The chain's CDR3 is CASSASGRAGYEQFF. The CDR3 nucleotides are TGCGCCAGCAGCGCCAGCGGGAGGGCCGGGTATGAGCAGTTCTTC. The chain combines TRBV5-1 with TRBJ2-1; 10 nucleotides agree with TRBD2. J was trimmed by 8 bases and V by 4 bases; bases with no gene match: 9. Germline V gene sequence: CDR1 SGHRS, CDR2 YFSETQ. There are 15 residues in the CDR3.

This clonotype was observed many times. The rearrangement uses TRBV2 and TRBJ2-7; D unclear. The germline V and J ends were trimmed by 5 bases and 0 bases, with 11 bases remaining between them. Germline CDR1 is SNHLY and CDR2 is FYNNEI. The CDR3 runs to 14 residues. Written as DNA, the CDR3 is TGTGCCAGCAGTCCCGTGAGTCCCTCCTACGAGCAGTACTTC. It codes for CASSPVSPSYEQYF.

This clonotype has at least ten counts. The chain combines TRBV18 with TRBJ2-5, with 12 bases that match TRBD2. V lost 3 bases to trimming and J lost 5 bases; unmatched junction nucleotides: 13. Per the germline V gene, CDR1 is KGHSH and CDR2 is LQKENI. The CDR3 has 18 residues. CDR3 nucleotide sequence: TGTGCCAGCTCACCGCTGCCGTCGACTAGCGGGAGACAGGAGACCCAGTACTTC. Translating gives CASSPLPSTSGRQETQYF. The whole variable domain, filled in from reference TRBV18 and TRBJ2-5, reads NAGVMQNPRHLVRRRGQEARLRCSPMKGHSHVYWYRQLPEEGLKFMVYLQKENIIDESGMPKERFSAEFPKEGPSILRIQQVVRGDSAAYFCASSPLPSTSGRQETQYFGPGTRLLVL.

This clonotype was found many times. V is TRBV29-1 and J is TRBJ2-3; D tentatively fits TRBD1 or TRBD2 (5 bases each). Germline V gene data show CDR1 as SQVTM and CDR2 as ANQGSEA. The CDR3 extends over 13 amino acids. Trimming removed 6 bases from V and 1 base from J, with 11 bases in between. As DNA, the CDR3 is TGCAGCGTGACGGGGCCAGGCACAGATACGCAGTATTTT. Protein product: CSVTGPGTDTQYF.

The chain links TRBV24-1 to TRBJ2-3; 8 bases fit TRBD2. Germline CDR1 is KGHDR and CDR2 is SFDVKD. V was pared by 3 bases and J by 9 bases, with 10 bases of the junction left unmatched. The CDR3 sequence is 15 residues long. The CDR3 DNA reads TGTGCCACCAGTGATATCTCCGGGACTAGTAACACGCAGTATTTT. Its protein is CATSDISGTSNTQYF.

The chain recombines TRBV29-1 with TRBJ2-1; 8 positions match TRBD2. Germline trimming cut 4 bases from V and 7 bases from J; bases unmatched to any gene: 9. The CDR3 sequence is 14 residues long. Germline V lookup: CDR1 SQVTM, CDR2 ANQGSEA. The DNA for the CDR3 is TGCAGCGTTGGGACGGGACTAGGGGAGAATGAGCAGTTCTTC. Translating gives CSVGTGLGENEQFF.

This chain uses TRBV28 with TRBJ1-1; possibly TRBD1 for D (5 bases). The V end was cut by 5 bases, the J end by 0 bases, with 13 bases between. The CDR3 is made up of 15 amino acids. Per the germline V gene, CDR1 is MDHEN and CDR2 is SYDVKM. The CDR3 sequence: CASSVVWGVNTEAFF. CDR3 DNA sequence: TGTGCCAGCAGTGTGGTTTGGGGCGTGAACACTGAAGCTTTCTTT.